This T cell receptor beta chain emerged from a study of vaccination and CD4 T cells after COVID-19. Study-level points and caveats: The median count of SARS-CoV-2-reactive clonotypes rose from roughly 21 to 40, not significantly.

Oncomine TCR Beta short-read sequencing was applied to DNA from cultured CD4+ T cells. From cultured CD4+ T cells, genomic DNA was extracted. Each CDR3 protein gets one entry after TCRdb re-called the PCR reads with MiXCR. The table records more than 15,000 distinct CDR3 sequences, roughly 29% of them present only once. This clonotype was detected a few times. Its specificity is unknown. Germline-derived CDR1 and CDR2 are KGHSH and LQKENI. The CDR3 is 12 amino acids. V was clipped by 0 bases and J by 3 bases, with 3 bases between them. The treatment: roughly 10-day PBMC culture with coronavirus spike peptide pools or control peptides (ViraFEST assay). For ViraFEST, peptide pools expanded antigen-specific T cells, after which the TCRs were sequenced.

This receptor was identified in a human donor with COVID-19. The chain joins TRBV18 to TRBJ2-7; the D is unclear. The specimen was cultured CD4+ T cells from blood. The CDR3 protein is CASSPPNYEQYF. DNA for the CDR3: TGTGCCAGCTCACCACCGAACTACGAGCAGTACTTC.